Shown below are 17 T cell receptor beta chains from a single sample sequenced in a study of T cell repertoires in cytomegalovirus infection. TCRdb called the reads again in MiXCR, with one record for every CDR3 protein. Of some 440,000 distinct CDR3 sequences detected, about a third appear once; the ten largest clones hold roughly an eighth. The specimen sequenced was PBMCs. These receptors were obtained from a human donor in good health (CMV status not recorded). Some clones in this sample may be carry-over from other donors' samples.

This clonotype was seen a handful of times. The genes are TRBV29-1 and TRBJ1-2, with 7 bases identical to TRBD1. The germline CDR1 and CDR2 sequences are SQVTM and ANQGSEA. Unmatched junction bases numbered 8, after V lost 3 bases and J lost 4 bases. The CDR3 has 14 amino acids. CDR3 residues: CSVEPGGQSYGYTF. The DNA for the CDR3 is TGCAGCGTTGAGCCAGGGGGACAGAGCTATGGCTACACCTTC.

This clonotype was picked up a small number of times. V usage is TRBV5-6 and J usage is TRBJ1-5; 8 bases fit TRBD1. The CDR3 is made up of 14 amino acids. Losses at the gene ends were 4 bases for V and 5 bases for J; bases not matched to a gene: 5. The germline gives CDR1 SGHDT, CDR2 YYEEEE. Here the CDR3 reads CASSLQGVDQPQHF. The CDR3 nucleotides are TGTGCCAGCAGCCTACAGGGGGTTGATCAGCCCCAGCATTTT.

This clonotype came up a few times. The chain is built from TRBV4-3 and TRBJ1-5, with 7 nucleotides matching TRBD1. In germline, CDR1 is LGHNA, CDR2 YSLEER. V was pared by 1 base and J by 6 bases, with 3 bases of the junction left unmatched. This CDR3 spans 14 amino acids. CDR3 DNA: TGCGCCAGCAGCCAAGCCTACAGGGGTCAGCCCCAGCATTTT. Translation: CASSQAYRGQPQHF.

At least ten counts were recorded for this clonotype. The V call is TRBV7-2, the J call TRBJ1-4; 8 bases line up with TRBD1. There are 18 residues in the CDR3. V shed 2 bases, J shed 4 bases, and the junction held 12 bases outside the gene matches. Germline CDR1 and CDR2: SGHTA and FQGNSA. CDR3: CASSLRQGASFVNEKLFF. The CDR3 DNA is TGTGCCAGCAGCTTACGTCAGGGGGCCTCCTTCGTTAATGAAAAACTGTTTTTT.

This clonotype has just one count. This sequence joins TRBV7-2 and TRBJ1-4; D is possibly TRBD1 (5 bases). CDR3 size: 14 residues. Germline CDR1 is SGHTA and CDR2 is FQGNSA. V was shortened by 5 bases and J by 7 bases, with 14 bases between the two germline ends. The DNA of the CDR3 is TGTGCCAGCAGCCGCCTGGGGCGGGGTGAAAAACTGTTTTTT. As protein: CASSRLGRGEKLFF.

This clonotype was observed a few times. V usage is TRBV5-1 and J usage is TRBJ2-7; possible D gene TRBD1, 6 bases. Deletions cut 4 bases from V and 4 bases from J, with 12 bases between. This CDR3 has 13 residues. Germline loops: CDR1 SGHRS, CDR2 YFSETQ. The CDR3 coding sequence is TGCGCCAGCAGCCAGGGACAAGCTTACGAGCAGTACTTC. Amino acids: CASSQGQAYEQYF.

This chain joins TRBV7-8 and TRBJ2-7, with D hard to call. This CDR3 is 13 amino acids long. CDR1 is SGHVS and CDR2 is FQNEAQ in the germline V gene. The V and J ends lost 5 bases and 4 bases respectively, with 12 bases between them. The CDR3 DNA reads TGTGCCAGCAGCCAAGTCCAAGGTTACGAGCAGTACTTC. The encoded protein is CASSQVQGYEQYF.

Only one count was recorded for this clonotype. CDR3 sequence: CASSATAFNYGYTF. The CDR3 DNA sequence: TGTGCCAGCAGCGCGACAGCCTTTAACTATGGCTACACCTTC. V and J are TRBV6-1 and TRBJ1-2; tentatively, D is TRBD1 (5 bases). Trimming removed 6 bases at V and 1 base at J, with 12 bases between. Germline V lookup: CDR1 MNHNS, CDR2 SASEGT. CDR3 length: 14 amino acids.

The genes are TRBV6-4 and TRBJ2-1; D unresolved. Germline lookup yields CDR1 MRHNA and CDR2 SNTAGT. The V end lost 5 bases, the J end lost 0 bases, and 14 bases lay between the germline ends. CDR3 length: 16 residues. This CDR3 is CASSPTAESSYNEQFF. CDR3 coding DNA: TGTGCCAGCAGTCCCACAGCTGAAAGCTCCTACAATGAGCAGTTCTTC.

This clonotype was recorded at least ten times. This rearrangement joins TRBV7-2 to TRBJ2-7, with TRBD2 matching 7 bases. Germline values: CDR1 SGHTA, CDR2 FQGNSA. CDR3 length: 15 amino acids. V trimming: 0 bases; J trimming: 1 base; junction bases outside the gene matches: 3. CDR3 region: CASSLAGGNSYEQYF. CDR3 sequence (DNA): TGTGCCAGCAGCTTAGCGGGGGGGAATTCCTACGAGCAGTACTTC.

This clonotype was detected only a few times. The gene calls are TRBV6-1 and TRBJ1-2, with a weak D call TRBD1 (5 bases). V was cut by 5 bases and J by 8 bases, with 18 bases left in between. Per the germline V gene, CDR1 is MNHNS and CDR2 is SASEGT. The CDR3 consists of 14 residues. CDR3 protein: CASSQGTAYEGYTF. CDR3 DNA: TGTGCCAGCAGTCAAGGGACCGCTTATGAGGGCTACACCTTC.

The rearrangement uses TRBV7-2 and TRBJ2-4; D is possibly TRBD2 (7 bases). This CDR3 comprises 17 residues. V was cut by 3 bases and J by 1 base, with 16 bases left in between. Germline V gives CDR1 SGHTA, CDR2 FQGNSA. CDR3 nucleotide sequence: TGTGCCAGCAGCTTCCCTATAGGGGGGGGGGCCAAAAACATTCAGTACTTC. Its protein is CASSFPIGGGAKNIQYF.

This rearrangement joins TRBV5-1 to TRBJ2-7; D possibly matches TRBD1 or TRBD2 (5 bases each). Between the trimmed V and J ends, which lost 2 bases and 6 bases, there was a span of 12 bases. Germline CDR1 is SGHRS and CDR2 is YFSETQ. This CDR3 has 13 amino acids. CDR3 nucleotides: TGCGCCAGCAGCTTAAAGGGGACCGCCGAGCAGTACTTC. This encodes CASSLKGTAEQYF.

This chain joins TRBV5-4 and TRBJ2-7; 7 bases line up with TRBD2. The J segment lost 1 base and the V segment lost 4 bases, leaving 11 bases of the junction unmatched. Germline V lookup: CDR1 SGHNT, CDR2 YYREEE (reference sequence). The CDR3 has 16 amino acids. The CDR3 region has the DNA TGTGCCAGCAGCCCCCCCGGGAAGGGAGGGTCCTACGAGCAGTACTTC. As protein: CASSPPGKGGSYEQYF.

This chain connects TRBV19 to TRBJ2-3, with 7 bases matching TRBD1. The trim removed 7 bases at V and 5 bases at J, leaving 12 bases unmatched. CDR1 and CDR2 (germline): LNHDA, SQIVND (reference sequence). The CDR3 is made up of 15 amino acids. The CDR3 protein is CASIWTGPSVDTQYF. CDR3 sequence (DNA): TGTGCCAGTATTTGGACAGGCCCATCCGTAGATACGCAGTATTTT. The full variable domain, its missing parts supplied by reference TRBV19 and TRBJ2-3, is DGGITQSPKYLFRKEGQNVTLSCEQNLNHDAMYWYRQDPGQGLRLIYYSQIVNDFQKGDIAEGYSVSREKKESFPLTVTSAQKNPTAFYLCASIWTGPSVDTQYFGPGTRLTVL.

This clonotype was detected a few times. The chain couples TRBV6-2 or TRBV6-3 to TRBJ1-5, with 9 bases lining up with TRBD1. V lost 9 bases, J lost 7 bases, and 7 bases stayed unmatched. The CDR3 sequence is 13 residues long. From germline, CDR1 is MNHEY and CDR2 SVGEGT. In DNA form, the CDR3 reads TGTGCCAGTGGACAGGGGACGGAACAGCCCCAGCATTTT. This translates into CASGQGTEQPQHF.

This clonotype showed up many times. The V call is TRBV10-2, the J call TRBJ1-2; 8 bases line up with TRBD1. There are 15 residues in the CDR3. After removal of 6 bases from V and 0 bases from J, the junction contained 6 bases not matched to a gene. The germline V gene has CDR1 WSHSY and CDR2 SAAADI. CDR3 protein: CASRAGTGANYGYTF. CDR3 DNA sequence: TGCGCCAGCAGGGCCGGGACAGGCGCTAACTATGGCTACACCTTC.